The clone carrying this T cell receptor beta chain was seen at least ten times. Its matching antigen is unknown. One end of the junction fails to match germline, which may point to a read error. The data derive from a study of blood T cells in healthy people across ages. Looking at the study overall: Capture via template switching afforded approximately one barcoded beta molecule per two T cells. Overall study results and limits: Naive and antigen-experienced cells were not separated, limiting conclusive comparison.

This CDR3 is 13 amino acids long. CDR1 is SNHLY and CDR2 is FYNNEI in the germline V gene. RNA extraction gave at least 5.5 micrograms of total RNA per sample. PCR was performed a second time for about 7 to 11 cycles using a sample-barcoded 5' primer and a J-beta primer mix. Per sample, CDR3-containing paired-end reads numbered at least 2.5 million. Each CDR3 protein gets one entry after TCRdb re-called the 5' RACE reads with MiXCR. The repertoire holds more than 500,000 distinct CDR3 sequences, approximately 25% seen once, with roughly 18% in the top ten. Input material: blood. The chain couples TRBV2 to TRBJ1-1, with D tentatively TRBD1 (5 bases). This clonotype originated in a woman aged 70-85 years in good health. CDR3 nucleotide sequence: TGTGCCAGCAGTGGGGACGGGAACACAGAAGCTTTCTTT. Protein sequence: CASSGDGNTEAFF.